This T cell receptor (beta chain) was sequenced in a study of blood T cell repertoires in COVID-19. Study information: Sample material is recorded as cDNA or gDNA derived from T cells, B-cell-depleted T cells, or PBMCs.

This CDR3 is 14 amino acids long. Trimming cost V 6 bases and J 5 bases; bases outside gene matches: 5. CDR1 and CDR2 (germline): MDHEN, SYDVKM. This clone was seen more than once but under ten times. In the study's own analysis: It was from reference gene primer amplification that nucleated cell counts were estimated. Assay used: immunoSEQ multiplex PCR; TCRdb lists only in-frame clones, some missing. Clone size and the V and J calls come from that table; the DNA yielded D and trimming. Found here are about 170,000 clones, 82% of them singletons; the top ten hold almost 8.5%. The source is a woman in her 70s with acute or convalescent COVID-19. The chain has TRBV28 and TRBJ1-2; 11 bases line up with TRBD1. Sequencing was performed on peripheral blood. As DNA, the CDR3 is TGTGCCAGCAGGGGGACAGGGGGACAGTATGGCTACACCTTC. Translation gives CASRGTGGQYGYTF.